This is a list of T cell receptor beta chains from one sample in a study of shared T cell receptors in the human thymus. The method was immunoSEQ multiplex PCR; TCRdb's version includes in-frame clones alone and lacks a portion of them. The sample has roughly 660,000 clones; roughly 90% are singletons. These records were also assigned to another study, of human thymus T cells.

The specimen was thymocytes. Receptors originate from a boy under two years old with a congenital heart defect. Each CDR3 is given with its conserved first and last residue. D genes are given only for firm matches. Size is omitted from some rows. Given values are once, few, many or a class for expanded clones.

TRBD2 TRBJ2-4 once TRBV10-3 TGTGCCATCAGTGGAAGTACTAGCGGGAGAGAGGTGTCCAAAAACATTCAGTACTTC CAISGSTSGREVSKNIQYF
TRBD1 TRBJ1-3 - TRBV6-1 TGTGCCAGCAGTGTGGAGGGGGCCACGAAAAACACCATATATTTT CASSVEGATKNTIYF
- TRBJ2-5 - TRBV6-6 TGTGCCAGCAGACAAAACAGGAAAGAGACCCAGTACTTC CASRQNRKETQYF
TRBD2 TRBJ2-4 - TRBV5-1 TGCGCCAGCAGCCCCGGGACTAGCGGCAAAGCCAAAAACATTCAGTACTTC CASSPGTSGKAKNIQYF
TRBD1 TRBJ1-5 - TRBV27 TGTGCCAGCAGCTCCGGATCCGGGACAGCAGATCAGCCCCAGCATTTT CASSSGSGTADQPQHF
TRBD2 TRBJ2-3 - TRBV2 TGTGCCAGCAGGGCCGGGACCCAGCGACTAGCGGGGCCTCGCACAGATACGCAGTATTTT CASRAGTQRLAGPRTDTQYF
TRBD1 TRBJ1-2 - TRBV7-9 TGTGCCAGCAGTTGGGACAGCCCCTCGCGATATGGCTACACCTTC CASSWDSPSRYGYTF
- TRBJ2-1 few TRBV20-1 TGCAGTGCAAGGTCGGGTGAGCAGTTCTTC CSARSGEQFF
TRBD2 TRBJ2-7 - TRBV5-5 TGTGCCAGCAGCCGGGCCCCTAGCGGGAGGTCATACGAGCAGTACTTC CASSRAPSGRSYEQYF
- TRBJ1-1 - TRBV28 TGTGCCAGCAGCCCCGGGACACAGAACACTGAAGCTTTCTTT CASSPGTQNTEAFF
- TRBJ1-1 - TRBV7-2 TGTGCCAGCAGCTTACGGGCAGACAGAGACGAAGCTTTCTTT CASSLRADRDEAFF
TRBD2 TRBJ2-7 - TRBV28 TGTGCCAGCAGTGATTTACCCCGGGGGCGGGAGGCGCATTCCTACGAGCAGTACTTC CASSDLPRGREAHSYEQYF
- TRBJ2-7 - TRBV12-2 TGTGCAAGTCGCTTAGGGGACCGGGACTGGGTTTACGAGCAGTACTTC CASRLGDRDWVYEQYF
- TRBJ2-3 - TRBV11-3 TGTGCCAGCAGCTTCCTAGAGGTGGATACGCAGTATTTT CASSFLEVDTQYF
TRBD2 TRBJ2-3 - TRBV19 TGTGCCAGTAGTTCCAGGACTAGACCGGCGAGCACAGATACGCAGTATTTT CASSSRTRPASTDTQYF
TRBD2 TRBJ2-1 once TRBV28 TGTGCCAGCAGTTTCCGCGGACTAGCGGGAGGATGTGAGCAGTTCTTC CASSFRGLAGGCEQFF
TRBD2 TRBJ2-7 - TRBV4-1 TGCGCCAGCAGCCAAGAGACTAGCGGAGAAGCTTACGAGCAGTACTTC CASSQETSGEAYEQYF
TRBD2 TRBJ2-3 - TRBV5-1 TGCGCCAGCAGCTCCCCCGCTAGCGGGCACACAGATACGCAGTATTTT CASSSPASGHTDTQYF
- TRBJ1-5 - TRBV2 TGTGCCAGCAGCGTAGGAGGGCAGCCCCAGCATTTT CASSVGGQPQHF
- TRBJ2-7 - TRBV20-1 TGCAGTGCTAGGAGCTCCTACGAGCAGTACTTC CSARSSYEQYF
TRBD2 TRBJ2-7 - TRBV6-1 TGTGCCAGCAGTGATTGGCGGTTGGGGGCTAGCGGGGAAACCTACGAGCAGTACTTC CASSDWRLGASGETYEQYF
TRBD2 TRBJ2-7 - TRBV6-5 TGTGCCAGCAGTCGGACTAGCGGGATTATCGAGCAGTACTTC CASSRTSGIIEQYF
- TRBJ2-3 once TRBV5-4 TGTGCCAGCAGCTTGGTACGGGGGAACGCAGATACGCAGTATTTT CASSLVRGNADTQYF
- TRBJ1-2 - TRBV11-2 TGTGCCAGCAGCTTAATCGGGGTGCGAGGCTACACCTTC CASSLIGVRGYTF
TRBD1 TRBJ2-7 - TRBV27 TGTGCCAGCAGGGGGACAGGGGGTACCTACGAGCAGTACTTC CASRGTGGTYEQYF
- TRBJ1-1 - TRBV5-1 TGCGCCAGCAGCCCGGGAGGGGCCCTGAACACTGAAGCTTTCTTT CASSPGGALNTEAFF
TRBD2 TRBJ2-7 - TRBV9 TGTGCCAGCAGCGTAGTTCCTAGCGGGGCCTCCTACGAGCAGTACTTC CASSVVPSGASYEQYF
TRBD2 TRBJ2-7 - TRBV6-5 TGTGCCAGCAGTTACGGGGGACTAGCAAGGTACGAGCAGTACTTC CASSYGGLARYEQYF
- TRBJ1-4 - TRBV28 TGTGCCAGCAGTTTTCGGGATGAAAAACTGTTTTTT CASSFRDEKLFF
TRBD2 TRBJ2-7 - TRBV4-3 TGCGCCAGCAGCCAAGAAGCCCAGGGAGGGCTAAAGGACGAGCAGTACTTC CASSQEAQGGLKDEQYF
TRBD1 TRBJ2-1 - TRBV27 TGTGCCAGCAGTTTCCCCGGGACAGGTCGGTATGAGCAGTTCTTC CASSFPGTGRYEQFF
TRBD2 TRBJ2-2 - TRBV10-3 TGTGCCATCAGGCCCTCCAGACTAGCGGGAGGCACCGGGGAGCTGTTTTTT CAIRPSRLAGGTGELFF
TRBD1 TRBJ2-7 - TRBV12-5 TGTGCTAGTGGCCTCGGGCCGGGACAGCTTTACGAGCAGTACTTC CASGLGPGQLYEQYF
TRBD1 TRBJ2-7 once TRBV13 TGTGCCAGCAGCTTATCGGGCCAGGGGGCAGGGGAGCAGTACTTC CASSLSGQGAGEQYF
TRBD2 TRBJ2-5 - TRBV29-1 TGCAGCGTTGAAGAAGGGACTAGCGGGGGCCAAGAGACCCAGTACTTC CSVEEGTSGGQETQYF
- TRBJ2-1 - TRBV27 TGTGCCAGCAGTTTAATGCCCCGGAGGCACAATGAGCAGTTCTTC CASSLMPRRHNEQFF
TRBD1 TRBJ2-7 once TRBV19 TGTGCCAGTAGTATAACGGGACAGGGGATCTACGAGCAGTACTTC CASSITGQGIYEQYF
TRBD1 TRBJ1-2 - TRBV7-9 TGTGCCAGCAGCTTAGGGAACCGGGACAGGGGGGCCAACTATGGCTACACCTTC CASSLGNRDRGANYGYTF
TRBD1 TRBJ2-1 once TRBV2 TGTGCCAGCTACACAGGGGGTGACAATGAGCAGTTCTTC CASYTGGDNEQFF
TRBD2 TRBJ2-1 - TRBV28 TGTGCCAGCAGTTTGAGGCGGGAGGGTCTCTACAATGAGCAGTTCTTC CASSLRREGLYNEQFF
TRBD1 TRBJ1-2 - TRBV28 TGTGCCAGCAGTTCGCAGGGGGCTAGGGGCTACACCTTC CASSSQGARGYTF
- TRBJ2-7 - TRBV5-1 TGCGCCAGCAGCTTGGGCGGGCCGGAAGAGCAGTACTTC CASSLGGPEEQYF
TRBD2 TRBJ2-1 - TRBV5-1 TGCGCCAGTTCGGGACTAGACAGAAACCCCTCCTACAATGAGCAGTTCTTC CASSGLDRNPSYNEQFF